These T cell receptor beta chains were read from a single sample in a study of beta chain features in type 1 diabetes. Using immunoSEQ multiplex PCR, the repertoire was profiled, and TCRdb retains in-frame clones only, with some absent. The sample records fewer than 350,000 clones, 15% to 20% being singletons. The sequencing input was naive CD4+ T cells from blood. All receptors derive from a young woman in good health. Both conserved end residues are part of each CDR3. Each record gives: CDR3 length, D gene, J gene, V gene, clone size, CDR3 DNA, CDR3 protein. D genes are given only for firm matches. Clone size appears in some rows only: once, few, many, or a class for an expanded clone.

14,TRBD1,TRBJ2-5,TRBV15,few,TGTGCCACCAGCAGAGACAGGGGGCAAGAGACCCAGTACTTC,CATSRDRGQETQYF
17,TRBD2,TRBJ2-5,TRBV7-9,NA,TGTGCCAGCAGCTTACGAGGTGGACTAGCGGTCCAAGAGACCCAGTACTTC,CASSLRGGLAVQETQYF
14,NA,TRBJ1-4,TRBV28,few,TGTGCCAGCATTCGTGGGGGCGCACCCGAAAAACTGTTTTTT,CASIRGGAPEKLFF
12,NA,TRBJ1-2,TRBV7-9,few,TGTGCCAGCAGCGCAGGACAGAGTGGCTACACCTTC,CASSAGQSGYTF
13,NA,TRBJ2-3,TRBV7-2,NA,TGTGCCAGCAGTCGCCGAGAGGGAGATACGCAGTATTTT,CASSRREGDTQYF
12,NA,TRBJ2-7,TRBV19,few,TGTGCCAGTAGTGCAGGGACCTACGAGCAGTACTTC,CASSAGTYEQYF
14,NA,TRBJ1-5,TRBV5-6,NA,TGTGCCAGCAGCTTGGCAGGTAACAATCAGCCCCAGCATTTT,CASSLAGNNQPQHF
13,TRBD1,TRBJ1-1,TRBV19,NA,TGTGCCAGTAGCCAGGACAGGGACACTGAAGCTTTCTTT,CASSQDRDTEAFF
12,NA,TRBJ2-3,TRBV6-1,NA,TGTGCCAGCAGTGACGGGACTCCTACGCAGTATTTT,CASSDGTPTQYF
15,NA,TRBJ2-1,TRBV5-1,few,TGCGCCAGCAGCTTGGAACCGGGATCGGTCAATGAGCAGTTCTTC,CASSLEPGSVNEQFF
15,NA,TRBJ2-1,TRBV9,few,TGTGCCAGCAGCGTAGACGGGAGAGGGTTCGGGGAGCAGTTCTTC,CASSVDGRGFGEQFF
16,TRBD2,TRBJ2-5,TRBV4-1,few,TGCGCCAGCAGCCAGGGACTAGCGGGGATCCAAGAGACCCAGTACTTC,CASSQGLAGIQETQYF
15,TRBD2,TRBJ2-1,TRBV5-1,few,TGCGCCAGCAGCTTAGAACTAGCGGGAAACAATGAGCAGTTCTTC,CASSLELAGNNEQFF
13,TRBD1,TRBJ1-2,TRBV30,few,TGTGCCTGGAGTACAGGGGTCGGTTATGGCTACACCTTC,CAWSTGVGYGYTF
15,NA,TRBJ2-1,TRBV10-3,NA,TGTGCCATCAGTGAGTCCGCCGCCCTAGCGAATGAGCAGTTCTTC,CAISESAALANEQFF
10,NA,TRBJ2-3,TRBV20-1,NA,TGCAGTGCTAGTCGAGATACGCAGTATTTT,CSASRDTQYF
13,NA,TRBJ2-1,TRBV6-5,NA,TGTGCCAGCAAGGCCGGGGGATCGTATGAGCAGTTCTTC,CASKAGGSYEQFF
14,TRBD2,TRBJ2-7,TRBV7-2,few,TGTGCCAGCAGCTTAATAGCGGGAGGTTACGAGCAGTACTTC,CASSLIAGGYEQYF
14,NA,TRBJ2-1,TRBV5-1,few,TGCGCCAGCAGCTCTAAGCAGGGGAAAGATGAGCAGTTCTTC,CASSSKQGKDEQFF
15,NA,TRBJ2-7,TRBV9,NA,TGTGCCAGCAGCTCAAGTATCGGCGGTGCCTACGAGCAGTACTTC,CASSSSIGGAYEQYF
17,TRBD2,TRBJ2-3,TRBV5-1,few,TGCGCCAGCAGCTTCCTTAGCGGGAGGGCAGATGCAGATACGCAGTATTTT,CASSFLSGRADADTQYF
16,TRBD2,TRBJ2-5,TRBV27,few,TGTGCCAGCAGTTTAAGGTGGACTAGCATTCGAGAGACCCAGTACTTC,CASSLRWTSIRETQYF
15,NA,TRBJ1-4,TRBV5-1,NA,TGCGCCAGCAGCCCTCCGGACATGGCAGAAGAAAAACTGTTTTTT,CASSPPDMAEEKLFF
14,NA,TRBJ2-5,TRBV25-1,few,TGTGCCAGCAGCATACAGGGAAGGCAAGAGACCCAGTACTTC,CASSIQGRQETQYF
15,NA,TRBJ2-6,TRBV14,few,TGTGCCAGCAGACCGACAGACTCTGGGGCCAACGTCCTGACTTTC,CASRPTDSGANVLTF
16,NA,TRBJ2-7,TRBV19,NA,TGTGCCAGTAGTATACAGGGCGGCGAGGTAATCTACGAGCAGTACTTC,CASSIQGGEVIYEQYF
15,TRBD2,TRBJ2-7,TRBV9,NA,TGTGCCAGCAGCCCCCCGGGAGCGGGACTTTACGAGCAGTACTTC,CASSPPGAGLYEQYF
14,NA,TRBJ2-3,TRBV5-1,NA,TGCGCCAGCAGCCTTTTGCGGGGCACAGATACGCAGTATTTT,CASSLLRGTDTQYF
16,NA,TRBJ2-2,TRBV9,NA,TGTGCCAGCAGCGTAGGGGAGGGGGGTAACACCGGGGAGCTGTTTTTT,CASSVGEGGNTGELFF
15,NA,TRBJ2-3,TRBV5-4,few,TGTGCCAGCAGCGTGGGGCGGGGACCAACAGATACGCAGTATTTT,CASSVGRGPTDTQYF
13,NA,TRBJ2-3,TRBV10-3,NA,TGTGCCATCAGTGATGGGGCCACAGATACGCAGTATTTT,CAISDGATDTQYF
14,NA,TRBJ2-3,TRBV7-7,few,TGTGCTAGCAGCTCATCTGGGGGCCCAGATACGCAGTATTTT,CASSSSGGPDTQYF
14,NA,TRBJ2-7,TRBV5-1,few,TGCGCCAGCAGCTTGGGACTGAGCTCCTACGAGCAGTACTTC,CASSLGLSSYEQYF
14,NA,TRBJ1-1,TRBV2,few,TGTGCCAGCAGCGTGACAGAAATGAACACTGAAGCTTTCTTT,CASSVTEMNTEAFF
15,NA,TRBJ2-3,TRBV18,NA,TGTGCCAGCTCACCGGTGGGGACTCCAGGAGATACGCAGTATTTT,CASSPVGTPGDTQYF
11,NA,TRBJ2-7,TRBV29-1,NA,TGCAGCGTTGTACACCTCTACGAGCAGTACTTC,CSVVHLYEQYF
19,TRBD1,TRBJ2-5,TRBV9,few,TGTGCCAGCAGCGTAGGCGCAGGGGGACAGGTGACCTTCGTGGAGACCCAGTACTTC,CASSVGAGGQVTFVETQYF
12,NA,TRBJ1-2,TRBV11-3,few,TGTGCCAGCGGAACAGGAAACTATGGCTACACCTTC,CASGTGNYGYTF
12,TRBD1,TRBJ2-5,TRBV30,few,TGTGCCTGCCCTTCAGGGGGCCAGGCCCAGTACTTC,CACPSGGQAQYF
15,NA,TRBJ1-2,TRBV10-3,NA,TGTGCCATCAGTGAGAGGAGACAGGAGAACTATGGCTACACCTTC,CAISERRQENYGYTF